This passage covers 18 T cell receptor beta chains from one sample sequenced in a study of regulatory T cells in long-lasting Graves disease. Noted time point: persistent/refractory GD, antithyroid drugs over 5 years with positive TRAb. Scientists built the TCR library using RNA that was extracted from PBMCs. Relying on iRepertoire HTBI primers and Arm-PCR of CDR3 regions, the team built TCR beta libraries. TCRdb re-called the multiplex PCR reads with MiXCR, one entry per CDR3 protein. The sample yields 400,000 to 500,000 distinct CDR3 sequences, 21% seen once. Sequencing used peripheral blood mononuclear cells (PBMCs), obtained when the disease was refractory, from a patient treated with antithyroid drugs. The receptor set was obtained from a female donor with Graves disease.

The chain uses TRBV10-1 and TRBJ2-7, with TRBD2 as a possible D gene (5 bases). The CDR3 has 12 amino acids. The germline V and J ends were trimmed by 10 bases and 3 bases, with 13 bases remaining between them. Germline V gene lookup returns CDR1 WNHNN and CDR2 SYGVQD (reference sequence). The CDR3 nucleotides read TGCGCCACCCCTATACGGGGCTACGAGCAGTACTTC. The encoded protein is CATPIRGYEQYF.

The table lists this clonotype with many counts. The genes are TRBV27 and TRBJ1-2; D unresolved. Germline assignment: CDR1 MNHEY and CDR2 SMNVEV (reference sequence). V was pared by 5 bases and J by 4 bases, with 14 bases between. This CDR3 region has 14 residues. CDR3 region: CASSPGLNTYGYTF. The CDR3 DNA reads as TGTGCCAGCAGTCCCGGGCTGAACACCTATGGCTACACCTTC.

Turning to this clonotype: This may be a read error: a much more frequent sequence differs by one nucleotide. The CDR3 bases are TGTGCCAGCAGTAGTAGATTACAAGGGACCCAGTACTTC. It specifies CASSSRLQGTQYF. This rearrangement joins TRBV28 to TRBJ2-5; D unclear. The CDR3 is 13 amino acids. CDR1 and CDR2 (germline): MDHEN, SYDVKM. Filled out from reference TRBV28 and TRBJ2-5, the complete variable domain reads DVKVTQSSRYLVKRTGEKVFLECVQDMDHENMFWYRQDPGLGLRLIYFSYDVKMKEKGDIPEGYSVSREKKERFSLILESASTNQTSMYLCASSSRLQGTQYFGPGTRLLVL.

The chain links TRBV3-1 to TRBJ1-3; D gene unclear. This CDR3 is 17 amino acids long. The germline V gene encodes CDR1 LGHDT and CDR2 YNNKEL (reference sequence). Between the trimmed V and J ends, which lost 2 bases and 0 bases, there was a span of 14 bases. The CDR3: CASSQPTIMGSGNTIYF. The CDR3 DNA follows: TGTGCCAGCAGCCAACCCACCATCATGGGCTCTGGAAACACCATATATTTT.

This clonotype has a count of ten or more. The V call is TRBV12-3 or TRBV12-4, the J call TRBJ1-6; D is undetermined. The CDR3 totals 14 residues. Trimming left V 5 bases short and J 11 bases short, with 16 bases between. CDR3 coding DNA: TGTGCCAGCAGTCCCCGGCGGGGAGGGACACCCCTCCACTTT. Its protein product is CASSPRRGGTPLHF.

V usage is TRBV6-1 and J usage is TRBJ1-3; tentative D call: TRBD1 (5 bases). Germline CDR1 is MNHNS and CDR2 is SASEGT. Trimming removed 6 bases from V and 0 bases from J, with 12 bases in between. CDR3 length: 15 residues. The CDR3, as DNA: TGTGCCAGCAGCCTACAGGTCCGCTCTGGAAACACCATATATTTT. This sequence encodes CASSLQVRSGNTIYF.

The chain links TRBV7-8 to TRBJ2-1, with 8 bases aligning to TRBD2. The V gene's germline CDR1 is SGHVS and CDR2 FQNEAQ. The CDR3 is 15 residues long. After removal of 1 base from V and 3 bases from J, the junction contained 2 bases not matched to a gene. The CDR3 bases are TGTGCCAGCAGCTTAGTACTAGCGGTCTACAATGAGCAGTTCTTC. Protein product: CASSLVLAVYNEQFF. Combining the CDR3 with reference TRBV7-8 and TRBJ2-1 gives the whole variable domain GAGVSQSPRYKVAKRGQDVALRCDPISGHVSLFWYQQALGQGPEFLTYFQNEAQLDKSGLPSDRFFAERPEGSVSTLKIQRTQQEDSAVYLCASSLVLAVYNEQFFGPGTRLTVL.

This clonotype was seen a single time. The chain couples TRBV18 to TRBJ2-7; 12 bases fit TRBD2. The CDR3 consists of 18 residues. With V trimmed by 2 bases and J by 1 base, 9 bases remained unmatched. Germline-derived CDR1 and CDR2 are KGHSH and LQKENI. This CDR3 is CASSPTGLAGTFSYEQYF. CDR3 in DNA: TGTGCCAGCTCACCAACAGGACTAGCGGGAACCTTTTCCTACGAGCAGTACTTC.

The sample holds many counts of this clonotype. The chain recombines TRBV6-1 with TRBJ1-2; 7 bases map to TRBD1. The germline CDR1 and CDR2 sequences are MNHNS and SASEGT. Trimming at V came to 7 bases and at J to 6 bases, leaving 11 bases not matched to a gene. The CDR3 runs to 14 residues. Written as DNA, the CDR3 is TGTGCCAGCATGAAGTACAGGGGCTTTGATGGCTACACCTTC. This codes for CASMKYRGFDGYTF.

The sample holds many counts of this clonotype. V is TRBV2 and J is TRBJ2-5; the D gene could be TRBD1 or TRBD2 (7 bases each). V was trimmed by 7 bases and J by 0 bases, leaving 15 bases between them. The CDR3 has 15 residues. Germline CDR1 and CDR2: SNHLY and FYNNEI. In DNA form, the CDR3 reads TGTGCCAGCACCAGCGGGACAGTCTACCAAGAGACCCAGTACTTC. The encoded protein is CASTSGTVYQETQYF.

In its sample, this clonotype was seen a few times. CDR3 in amino acids: CASSLMDSYEQYF. The CDR3 coding sequence is TGTGCCAGCAGCTTAATGGATTCCTACGAGCAGTACTTC. V usage is TRBV7-9 and J usage is TRBJ2-7; D remains unclear. This CDR3 is built from 13 residues. Deletions cut 2 bases from V and 1 base from J, with 6 bases between. CDR1 is SEHNR, CDR2 FQNEAQ, per germline (reference sequence). The full variable domain, with the rest looked up from reference TRBV7-9 and TRBJ2-7, is DTGVSQNPRHKITKRGQNVTFRCDPISEHNRLYWYRQTLGQGPEFLTYFQNEAQLEKSRLLSDRFSAERPKGSFSTLEIQRTEQGDSAMYLCASSLMDSYEQYFGPGTRLTVT.

The CDR3 region has the DNA TGCAGTGCTAGAGATTTGGGACTAGCGGTGGGGAGGTACAATGAGCAGTTCTTC. Protein product: CSARDLGLAVGRYNEQFF. The V gene is TRBV20-1, the J gene TRBJ2-1, with TRBD2 matching 11 bases. Germline V gene lookup returns CDR1 DFQATT and CDR2 SNEGSKA (reference sequence). The CDR3 runs to 18 residues. V was pared by 0 bases and J by 4 bases, with 11 bases of the junction left unmatched.

This clonotype was seen a handful of times. CDR3 region: CSARDRGRELFF. CDR3 nucleotide sequence: TGCAGTGCTAGAGACAGGGGCAGGGAGCTGTTTTTT. This chain connects TRBV20-1 to TRBJ2-2, with a weak D call TRBD1 (6 bases). The CDR3 consists of 12 residues. CDR1 is DFQATT and CDR2 is SNEGSKA in the germline V gene (reference sequence). Trimming cost V 0 bases and J 9 bases, with 8 bases left between them.

This clonotype was counted many times. V usage is TRBV6-5 and J usage is TRBJ2-7; D remains ambiguous. Germline V gene sequence: CDR1 MNHEY, CDR2 SVGAGI. Trimming removed 0 bases from V and 3 bases from J, with 3 bases in between. This CDR3 is built from 12 residues. The CDR3 DNA sequence: TGTGCCAGCAGTTACTCCATCTACGAGCAGTACTTC. Translation gives CASSYSIYEQYF.

About this clonotype itself: A single base separates this from a much larger clone, so it may be a read error. The rearrangement uses TRBV5-5 and TRBJ1-2; the D gene is possibly TRBD1 (5 bases). V lost 5 bases and J 7 bases, leaving 21 bases between the germline ends. Germline V gene lookup returns CDR1 SGHKS and CDR2 YYEKEE (reference sequence). This CDR3 spans 15 amino acids. The CDR3 DNA sequence: TGTGCCAGCAGATTCGAGGGGTTCATGGACTGTGGCTACACCTTC. Protein: CASRFEGFMDCGYTF. The full variable domain, in which reference TRBV5-5 and TRBJ1-2 provide the parts outside the CDR3, is DAGVTQSPTHLIKTRGQQVTLRCSPISGHKSVSWYQQVLGQGPQFIFQYYEKEERGRGNFPDRFSARQFPNYSSELNVNALLLGDSALYLCASRFEGFMDCGYTFGSGTRLTVV.

This clonotype showed up just a few times. The chain is built from TRBV19 and TRBJ1-1; no definite D call. Germline values: CDR1 LNHDA, CDR2 SQIVND (reference sequence). Trimming took 3 bases from V and 5 from J, leaving 13 bases between them. The CDR3 sequence is 14 residues long. CDR3 coding DNA: TGTGCCAGTAGTATTGGGATTACGAGGACTGAAGCTTTCTTT. Translating gives CASSIGITRTEAFF. Full variable domain (rest looked up from reference TRBV19 and TRBJ1-1): DGGITQSPKYLFRKEGQNVTLSCEQNLNHDAMYWYRQDPGQGLRLIYYSQIVNDFQKGDIAEGYSVSREKKESFPLTVTSAQKNPTAFYLCASSIGITRTEAFFGQGTRLTVV.

V usage is TRBV4-1 and J usage is TRBJ1-5, with D hard to call. Trimming took 1 base from V and 0 from J, leaving 7 bases between them. The germline CDR1 and CDR2 sequences are MGHRA and YSYEKL. The CDR3 runs to 15 residues. CDR3: CASSQVDGSNQPQHF. CDR3 coding DNA: TGCGCCAGCAGCCAAGTAGACGGTAGCAATCAGCCCCAGCATTTT.

With respect to this clonotype: It may be a read error: a sequence one base away is much more abundant. The conserved final phenylalanine or tryptophan is absent from the CDR3, which likely points to a read error. V gene TRBV6-2 or TRBV6-3 combines with J gene TRBJ2-7, with D possibly TRBD1 on 5 matching bases. The CDR3 consists of 11 residues. V lost 5 bases and J lost 7, with 9 bases in between. The germline V gene encodes CDR1 MNHEY and CDR2 SVGEGT. This CDR3 is CASSQGREQYL. The CDR3 DNA follows: TGTGCCAGCAGTCAGGGTCGTGAGCAGTACTTA.